The 28 T cell receptor beta chains listed next were all sequenced from one sample in a study of T cell changes during pregnancy in multiple sclerosis. Using immunoSEQ multiplex PCR, the repertoire was profiled, and TCRdb retains in-frame clones only, with some absent. The repertoire consists of 30,000 or so clones, with roughly nine tenths occurring once and the leading ten covering over 4.5%. The material was CD8+ T cells from peripheral blood mononuclear cells, obtained in the first trimester of pregnancy. The source of these receptors is a female donor with multiple sclerosis, enrolled in a pregnancy study.

The chain has TRBV28 and TRBJ2-1, with 12 bases lining up with TRBD2. Germline V gives CDR1 MDHEN, CDR2 SYDVKM. The CDR3 totals 19 residues. V lost 2 bases, J lost 5 bases, and 13 bases stayed unmatched. The CDR3 reads CASSLLTTGRLAGDNEQFF. The CDR3 DNA follows: TGTGCCAGCAGTTTACTAACCACAGGGCGACTAGCGGGAGACAATGAGCAGTTCTTC. The full variable domain, with the rest looked up from reference TRBV28 and TRBJ2-1, is DVKVTQSSRYLVKRTGEKVFLECVQDMDHENMFWYRQDPGLGLRLIYFSYDVKMKEKGDIPEGYSVSREKKERFSLILESASTNQTSMYLCASSLLTTGRLAGDNEQFFGPGTRLTVL.

The genes are TRBV6-5 and TRBJ1-2, with 9 nucleotides matching TRBD1. Germline V gene data show CDR1 as MNHEY and CDR2 as SVGAGI. The CDR3 is made up of 15 amino acids. With 5 bases clipped from V and 2 bases from J, the junction kept 6 bases outside the gene matches. The CDR3 DNA reads as TGTGCCAGCAGTCCACAGGGGGCATGGAACTATGGCTACACCTTC. This encodes CASSPQGAWNYGYTF.

The V call is TRBV5-1, the J call TRBJ2-5; possibly TRBD1 for D (6 bases). The CDR3 runs 17 residues. V was clipped by 1 base and J by 5 bases, with 21 bases between them. Germline V lookup: CDR1 SGHRS, CDR2 YFSETQ. The CDR3 region has the DNA TGCGCCAGCAGCTTGCCCGACCGGACAGCGGATCGGGAGACCCAGTACTTC. This encodes CASSLPDRTADRETQYF.

The gene calls are TRBV4-3 and TRBJ1-2; D may be TRBD1 (5 bases). V was trimmed by 0 bases and J by 7 bases, leaving 15 bases between them. This CDR3 has 15 residues. Germline V CDR1 and CDR2: LGHNA, YSLEER. CDR3 DNA: TGCGCCAGCAGCCAAGATAACGGGGGTATGGGTGGCTACACCTTC. It is translated as CASSQDNGGMGGYTF.

The chain links TRBV5-1 to TRBJ1-2; D is uncertain. Looked up from germline, CDR1 is SGHRS and CDR2 is YFSETQ. Trimming stripped 4 bases from V and 7 bases from J, with 11 bases between. CDR3 size: 12 residues. CDR3 sequence reads: CASSQPGSGYTF. CDR3 coding DNA: TGCGCCAGCAGCCAGCCGGGGAGTGGCTACACCTTC.

V is TRBV7-2 and J is TRBJ2-7; TRBD2 is a possible D gene (5 bases). The ends were cut back, 1 base at V and 0 bases at J, with 13 bases in the middle. CDR1 and CDR2 (germline): SGHTA, FQGNSA. The CDR3 is 16 residues long. The CDR3 here is CASSLVSAIHSYEQYF. The CDR3 DNA reads TGTGCCAGCAGCTTAGTTAGCGCGATCCACTCCTACGAGCAGTACTTC.

V usage is TRBV5-6 and J usage is TRBJ2-1; possible D gene TRBD1, 6 bases. CDR1 SGHDT and CDR2 YYEEEE come from the germline V gene. With 0 bases removed from V and 4 bases from J, the gap between germline ends came to 8 bases. This CDR3 comprises 14 residues. The CDR3 spells CASSLGQDYNEQFF. The CDR3 nucleotides are TGTGCCAGCAGCTTGGGACAGGATTACAATGAGCAGTTCTTC.

The chain employs TRBV11-2 and TRBJ1-2, with 10 bases that match TRBD1. The CDR3 spans 15 residues. Losses at the gene ends were 7 bases for V and 3 bases for J; bases not matched to a gene: 8. Germline-derived CDR1 and CDR2 are SGHAT and FQNNGV. The DNA for the CDR3 is TGTGCCAGCATAGGTCCCGGGACAGGGGACTATGGCTACACCTTC. As protein: CASIGPGTGDYGYTF.

This clone is a singleton in its sample. The gene calls are TRBV5-1 and TRBJ2-7, with D tentatively TRBD2 (5 bases). The V gene's germline CDR1 is SGHRS and CDR2 YFSETQ. The CDR3 has 14 amino acids. Deletions cut 4 bases from V and 6 bases from J, with 17 bases between. CDR3 nucleotides: TGCGCCAGCAGCCCGTCGGGGTGGTTCACCGAGCAGTACTTC. It codes for CASSPSGWFTEQYF.

The genes are TRBV4-1 and TRBJ2-3; 13 nucleotides agree with TRBD2. The junction had 3 bases not matched to a gene; V was cut back by 0 bases and J by 3 bases. Looked up from germline, CDR1 is MGHRA and CDR2 is YSYEKL. CDR3 length: 17 residues. As DNA, the CDR3 is TGCGCCAGCAGCCAAGATCCGGGACTAGCGGGAACAGATACGCAGTATTTT. It encodes CASSQDPGLAGTDTQYF.

The chain joins TRBV18 to TRBJ1-1; D gene unclear. Trimming removed 2 bases at V and 0 bases at J, with 7 bases between. Germline CDR1 reads KGHSH; CDR2 reads LQKENI. The CDR3 consists of 14 residues. The CDR3 sequence is CASSPTEMNTEAFF. The CDR3 DNA follows: TGTGCCAGCTCACCAACAGAGATGAACACTGAAGCTTTCTTT.

This chain joins TRBV5-1 and TRBJ2-2, with TRBD2 matching 8 bases. Unmatched junction bases numbered 8, after V lost 1 base and J lost 0 bases. Germline CDR1 SGHRS, CDR2 YFSETQ. This CDR3 is 18 amino acids long. The CDR3 spells CASSLYGGDTSNTGELFF. CDR3 sequence (DNA): TGCGCCAGCAGCTTGTACGGGGGGGACACCTCGAACACCGGGGAGCTGTTTTTT.

This sequence joins TRBV7-9 and TRBJ2-7; the D is unclear. This CDR3 is 15 amino acids long. V was pared by 0 bases and J by 4 bases, with 13 bases between. Germline V CDR1 and CDR2: SEHNR, FQNEAQ (reference sequence). In nucleotides, the CDR3 is TGTGCCAGCAGCTTAGCTTCCGGTAAATGGTACGAGCAGTACTTC. It specifies CASSLASGKWYEQYF.

V gene TRBV28 combines with J gene TRBJ2-5, with D possibly TRBD2 on 6 matching bases. The J call may be faulty, since TRBJ2-7 better matches the DNA end. This CDR3 is built from 15 residues. In germline, CDR1 is MDHEN, CDR2 SYDVKM. CDR3 DNA: TGTGCCAGCAGTTTGGGCGGGACTGGGGCCTACGAGCAGTACTTC. It specifies CASSLGGTGAYEQYF.

The chain has TRBV5-1 and TRBJ2-7; 8 bases are shared with TRBD2. This CDR3 is 13 amino acids long. Germline loops: CDR1 SGHRS, CDR2 YFSETQ. V shed 3 bases and J 4 bases; nucleotides not matched to a gene: 3. CDR3 DNA sequence: TGCGCCAGCAGCTGGGGCGGGGGGTACGAGCAGTACTTC. Its translation is CASSWGGGYEQYF.

The chain combines TRBV29-1 with TRBJ2-7; D is possibly TRBD1 (5 bases). This CDR3 comprises 14 residues. Germline CDR1 SQVTM, CDR2 ANQGSEA. V was shortened by 3 bases and J by 0 bases, with 12 bases between the two germline ends. As DNA, the CDR3 is TGCAGCGTTGACCAAGGCCAGGGCTCCTACGAGCAGTACTTC. Residues: CSVDQGQGSYEQYF.

The chain has TRBV4-1 and TRBJ2-1; 7 bases map to TRBD1. V was clipped by 6 bases and J by 3 bases; unmatched bases: 11. The CDR3 has 16 residues. Germline CDR1 reads MGHRA; CDR2 reads YSYEKL. The CDR3 here is CASSLTGESLYNEQFF. Written as DNA, the CDR3 is TGCGCCAGCAGTCTCACAGGGGAGTCACTCTACAATGAGCAGTTCTTC.

This chain connects TRBV5-1 to TRBJ2-7; the D gene is possibly TRBD2 (6 bases). Between the trimmed V and J ends, which lost 1 base and 0 bases, there was a span of 11 bases. Per the germline V gene, CDR1 is SGHRS and CDR2 is YFSETQ. The CDR3 loop spans 15 amino acids. The CDR3 protein is CASSLRDSGSYEQYF. The CDR3 DNA reads as TGCGCCAGCAGCTTGAGGGATAGCGGCTCCTACGAGCAGTACTTC.

The chain uses TRBV5-6 and TRBJ2-4; TRBD2 agrees at 14 bases. The CDR3 is 14 residues long. The trim removed 7 bases at V and 8 bases at J, leaving 5 bases unmatched. From germline, CDR1 is SGHDT and CDR2 YYEEEE. The CDR3: CASGTSGSIDIQYF. CDR3 nucleotides: TGTGCCAGCGGGACTAGCGGGAGTATAGACATTCAGTACTTC.

V usage is TRBV6-5 and J usage is TRBJ2-1; TRBD2 aligns across 8 bases. The junction had 4 bases not matched to a gene; V was cut back by 3 bases and J by 0 bases. Germline loops: CDR1 MNHEY, CDR2 SVGAGI. CDR3 length equals 16 residues. The CDR3 coding sequence is TGTGCCAGCAGTTATACGGCGGGAGGCTCCTACAATGAGCAGTTCTTC. It encodes CASSYTAGGSYNEQFF.

The chain carries TRBV11-3 and TRBJ2-1, with TRBD2 identical over 11 bases. The CDR3 runs to 15 residues. The V gene's germline CDR1 is SGHNT and CDR2 YENEEA. V lost 5 bases and J lost 4; bases outside the gene matches: 4. CDR3 amino acids: CASSGGTSGYNEQFF. The CDR3 nucleotides are TGTGCCAGCAGCGGTGGGACTAGCGGATACAATGAGCAGTTCTTC.

The chain employs TRBV7-9 and TRBJ2-5; 7 bases align to TRBD1. The CDR3 totals 15 residues. In germline, CDR1 is SEHNR, CDR2 FQNEAQ (reference sequence). The trim removed 1 base at V and 5 bases at J, leaving 7 bases unmatched. CDR3 sequence (DNA): TGTGCCAGCAGCTTAGTCGTGACAGGGATCGAGACCCAGTACTTC. It yields the protein CASSLVVTGIETQYF.

The chain carries TRBV13 and TRBJ2-2; 16 nucleotides match TRBD2. CDR1 and CDR2 (germline): PRHDT, FYEKMQ (reference sequence). This CDR3 contains 18 residues. V lost 5 bases, J lost 3 bases, and 6 bases stayed unmatched. Here the CDR3 DNA reads TGTGCCAGCAGCCCGGGACTAGCGGGAGGGCCGGACACCGGGGAGCTGTTTTTT. This codes for CASSPGLAGGPDTGELFF.

Here the CDR3 DNA reads TGTGCCAGCAGCTTAGATGGGGGGAGGGGGGCCAAAAACATTCAGTACTTC. Translating it yields CASSLDGGRGAKNIQYF. The rearrangement joins TRBV7-2 to TRBJ2-4; D possibly corresponds to TRBD2 (7 bases). There are 17 residues in the CDR3. CDR1 and CDR2 from the germline V gene are SGHTA and FQGNSA. V lost 1 base, J lost 1 base, and 14 bases lay in between.

The rearrangement joins TRBV4-1 to TRBJ1-2; maybe TRBD1 (5 bases). The CDR3 spans 16 residues. Germline-derived CDR1 and CDR2 are MGHRA and YSYEKL. Trimming shortened V by 0 bases and J by 3 bases, and 14 bases separated the two germline ends. The CDR3 region has the DNA TGCGCCAGCAGCCAAGATCGGGCCCCAGGGTACTATGGCTACACCTTC. This gives the protein CASSQDRAPGYYGYTF.

The V and J genes are TRBV4-1 and TRBJ2-7; 9 positions match TRBD2. This CDR3 has 16 residues. Trimming at V came to 4 bases and at J to 3 bases, leaving 10 bases not matched to a gene. Germline values: CDR1 MGHRA, CDR2 YSYEKL. CDR3 coding DNA: TGCGCCAGCAGCCTGGAATGGGGGACTAGCATCTACGAGCAGTACTTC. This codes for CASSLEWGTSIYEQYF.

The chain is built from TRBV4-3 and TRBJ2-5, with 8 bases fitting TRBD1. CDR3 size: 16 residues. Germline values: CDR1 LGHNA, CDR2 YSLEER. Trimming removed 0 bases from V and 4 bases from J; junction bases left unmatched: 7. Written as DNA, the CDR3 is TGCGCCAGCAGCCAAGATATCGGGACAGGCCCAGAGACCCAGTACTTC. Amino acids: CASSQDIGTGPETQYF.

The V gene is TRBV29-1, the J gene TRBJ2-7; TRBD1 agrees at 8 bases. V was pared by 1 base and J by 3 bases, with 8 bases of the junction left unmatched. The germline V gene encodes CDR1 SQVTM and CDR2 ANQGSEA. This CDR3 is 15 amino acids long. The CDR3: CSVEAAGTGDYEQYF. CDR3 nucleotides: TGCAGCGTTGAAGCCGCCGGGACAGGAGACTACGAGCAGTACTTC.